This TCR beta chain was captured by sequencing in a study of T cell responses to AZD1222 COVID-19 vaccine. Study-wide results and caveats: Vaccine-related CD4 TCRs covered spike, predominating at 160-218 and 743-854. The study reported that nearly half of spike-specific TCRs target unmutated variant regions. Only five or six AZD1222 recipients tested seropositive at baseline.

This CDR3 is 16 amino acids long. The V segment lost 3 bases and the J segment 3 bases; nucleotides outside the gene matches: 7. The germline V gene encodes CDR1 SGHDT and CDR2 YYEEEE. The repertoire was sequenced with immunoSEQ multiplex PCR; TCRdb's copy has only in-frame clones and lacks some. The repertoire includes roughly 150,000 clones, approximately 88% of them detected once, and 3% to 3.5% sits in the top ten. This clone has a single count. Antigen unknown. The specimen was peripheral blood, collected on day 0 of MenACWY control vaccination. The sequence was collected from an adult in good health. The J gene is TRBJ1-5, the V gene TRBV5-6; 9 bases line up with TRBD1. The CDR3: CASSSGTGSYNQPQHF. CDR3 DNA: TGTGCCAGCAGCTCCGGGACAGGGTCCTACAATCAGCCCCAGCATTTT.